These T cell receptor beta chains were read from a single sample in a study of T cell responses to AZD1222 COVID-19 vaccine. Method: immunoSEQ multiplex PCR; TCRdb's copy keeps in-frame clones and lacks some. The sample consists of 95,000 to 150,000 clones, roughly nine tenths of them appearing once. Sequencing used peripheral blood, obtained on day 0 of AZD1222 vaccination. The receptors derive from an adult in good health. Each CDR3 is given with its conserved first and last residue. D genes are given only for firm matches. Size values are once, few and many counts, or a class for expanded clones, and some rows have none.

TRBV19	TRBD1	TRBJ2-7	NA	TGTGCCAGTAGTAAGGGACAGCTGTACGAGCAGTACTTC	CASSKGQLYEQYF
TRBV30	NA	TRBJ1-1	NA	TGTGCCTGGAGTGTCGGCCTCTGGGGAGGTGAAGCTTTCTTT	CAWSVGLWGGEAFF
TRBV27	NA	TRBJ2-3	NA	TGTGCCAGCAGTTTATTGGGGCCATCAGGGGGGCCCCACACAGATACGCAGTATTTT	CASSLLGPSGGPHTDTQYF
TRBV18	NA	TRBJ1-3	NA	TGTGCCAGCTCACCCCGAATGGTGGCTGGAAACACCATATATTTT	CASSPRMVAGNTIYF
TRBV6-6	NA	TRBJ1-1	NA	TGTGCCAGCAGTCTCGACAGGTACTACGAAGCTTTCTTT	CASSLDRYYEAFF
TRBV5-5	NA	TRBJ1-3	NA	TGTGCCAGCAGCGCCTGGACCAGCGATCGGGGGATCGGAAACACCATATATTTT	CASSAWTSDRGIGNTIYF
TRBV7-4	NA	TRBJ2-1	NA	TGTGCCAGCAGCTTAAGGGCTACACTTATGCAATTCGGGCAGTTCTTC	CASSLRATLMQFGQFF
TRBV2	TRBD1	TRBJ2-2	NA	TGTGCCAGCAGTATACAGGGGCACACCGGGGAGCTGTTTTTT	CASSIQGHTGELFF
TRBV6-2/TRBV6-3	NA	TRBJ1-5	once	TGTGCCAGCAGTTACAACAGTTATAGCAATCAGCCCCAGCATTTT	CASSYNSYSNQPQHF
TRBV6-5	NA	TRBJ1-2	NA	TGTGCCAGCAGTCCTCATCCCAAAGGCTACACCTTC	CASSPHPKGYTF
TRBV30	NA	TRBJ1-5	NA	TGTGCCTGGAGTGTAGCGTCTAGCAATCAGCCCCAGCATTTT	CAWSVASSNQPQHF
TRBV23-1	TRBD1	TRBJ2-2	NA	TGCGCCAGCGCCCCGCGGGGTTTGGACAGGGGGCGCGTGGGCACCGGGGAGCTGTTTTTT	CASAPRGLDRGRVGTGELFF
TRBV27	TRBD1	TRBJ1-6	NA	TGTGCCAGCAGCCTTCTCCCGGGACAGGGTAAATCACCCCTCCACTTT	CASSLLPGQGKSPLHF
TRBV7-2	NA	TRBJ2-2	NA	TGTGCCAGCAGCCGCGGGGGACAGTCGGTTGGCGGGGAGCTGTTTTTT	CASSRGGQSVGGELFF
TRBV7-9	TRBD1	TRBJ2-5	NA	TGTGCCAGCAGCTTCATCATGACAGGGGGCCGGGAGACCCAGTACTTC	CASSFIMTGGRETQYF
TRBV3-1/TRBV3-2	NA	TRBJ1-2	NA	TGTGCCAGCAGCCAACTCCCCGGGCCTCGGTTGGACTATGGCTACACCTTC	CASSQLPGPRLDYGYTF
TRBV6-2/TRBV6-3	TRBD2	TRBJ2-5	once	TGTGCCAGCAGTTCGCGGCTAGCGGGGGGGGGAGAGACCCAGTACTTC	CASSSRLAGGGETQYF
TRBV24-1	NA	TRBJ2-6	NA	TGTGCCACCAGTGAAAAACAGCTCTCTGGGGCCAACGTCCTGACTTTC	CATSEKQLSGANVLTF
TRBV5-1	TRBD1	TRBJ1-1	NA	TGCGCCAGCAGCTGGGAGGTCGGCAGGGGGCTCGCTTTCTTT	CASSWEVGRGLAFF
TRBV5-1	TRBD2	TRBJ2-7	NA	TGCGCCAGCAGCCCGGGGGGGACTGGTATGTACGAGCAGTACTTC	CASSPGGTGMYEQYF
TRBV5-4	TRBD1	TRBJ1-1	NA	TGTGCCAGCAGCTCAGCAAAGGGGGCGCAAACTGAAGCTTTCTTT	CASSSAKGAQTEAFF
TRBV18	TRBD1	TRBJ2-7	NA	TGTGCCAGCTCACCAGCTGGGACAGGGGGCTACGAGCAGTACTTC	CASSPAGTGGYEQYF
TRBV30	NA	TRBJ2-1	once	TGTGCCTGGAGTGTACATAGGGAGCAGTTCTTC	CAWSVHREQFF
TRBV5-1	TRBD1	TRBJ2-7	NA	TGCGCCAGCAGTTTGGACAGGGGGAACGAGCAGTACTTC	CASSLDRGNEQYF